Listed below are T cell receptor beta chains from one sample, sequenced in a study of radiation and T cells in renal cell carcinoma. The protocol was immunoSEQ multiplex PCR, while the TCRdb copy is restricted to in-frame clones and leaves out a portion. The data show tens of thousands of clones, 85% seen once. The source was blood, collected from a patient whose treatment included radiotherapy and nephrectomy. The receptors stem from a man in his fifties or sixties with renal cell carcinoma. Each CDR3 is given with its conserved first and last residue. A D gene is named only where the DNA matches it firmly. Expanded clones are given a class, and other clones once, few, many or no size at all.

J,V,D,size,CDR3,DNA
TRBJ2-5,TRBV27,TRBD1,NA,CASSPGTGPRETQYF,TGTGCCAGCAGTCCCGGGACAGGGCCACGGGAGACCCAGTACTTC
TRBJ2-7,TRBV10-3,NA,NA,CAISIDGTEKYEQYF,TGTGCCATCAGCATCGATGGGACGGAGAAATACGAGCAGTACTTC
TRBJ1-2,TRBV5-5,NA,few,CASSLSGARYGYTF,TGTGCCAGCAGCTTGTCAGGGGCAAGGTATGGCTACACCTTC
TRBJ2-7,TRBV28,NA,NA,CASSGQTYEQYF,TGTGCCAGCTCGGGGCAGACTTACGAGCAGTACTTC
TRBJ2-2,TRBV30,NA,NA,CAYPRGANTGELFF,TGTGCCTATCCACGGGGGGCTAACACCGGGGAGCTGTTTTTT
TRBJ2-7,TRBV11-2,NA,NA,CASSLERGEQYF,TGTGCCAGCAGCTTAGAGAGAGGGGAGCAGTACTTC
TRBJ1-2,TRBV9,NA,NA,CASSVARSQFPDYGYTF,TGTGCCAGTAGCGTAGCTCGTTCCCAGTTCCCCGACTATGGCTACACCTTC
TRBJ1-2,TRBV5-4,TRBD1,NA,CASSLGTGSYGYTF,TGTGCCAGCAGCTTAGGGACAGGGTCCTATGGCTACACCTTC
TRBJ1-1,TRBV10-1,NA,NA,CASSDTMNTEAFF,TGCGCCAGCAGTGATACCATGAACACTGAAGCTTTCTTT
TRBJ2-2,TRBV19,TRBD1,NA,CASSQISTTGGGTGELFF,TGTGCCAGTAGCCAAATATCGACGACAGGGGGTGGCACCGGGGAGCTGTTTTTT
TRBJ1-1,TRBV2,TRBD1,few,CASSVTGGSTEAFF,TGTGCCAGCAGTGTTACAGGGGGGAGCACTGAAGCTTTCTTT
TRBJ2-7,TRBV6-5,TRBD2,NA,CASTKDAGGRNEQYF,TGTGCCAGCACTAAAGACGCGGGGGGTCGGAACGAGCAGTACTTC
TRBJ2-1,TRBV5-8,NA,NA,CASSPRAFTGNNEQFF,TGTGCCAGCAGCCCCCGGGCCTTCACAGGGAACAATGAGCAGTTCTTC
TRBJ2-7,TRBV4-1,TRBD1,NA,CASSQGPRQGFYEQYF,TGCGCCAGCAGCCAAGGACCTCGACAGGGCTTCTACGAGCAGTACTTC
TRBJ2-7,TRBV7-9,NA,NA,CASSPRVGTGTYEQYF,TGTGCCAGCAGCCCGAGGGTAGGTACAGGCACCTACGAGCAGTACTTC
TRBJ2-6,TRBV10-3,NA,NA,CAISEWGGGRDSYIRSGANVLTF,TGTGCCATCAGTGAATGGGGGGGAGGTAGGGACAGTTACATCCGCTCTGGGGCCAACGTCCTGACTTTC
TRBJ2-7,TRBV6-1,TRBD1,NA,CASSEGLQGHYEQYF,TGTGCCAGCAGTGAAGGCTTACAGGGGCACTACGAGCAGTACTTC
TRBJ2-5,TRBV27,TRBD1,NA,CASSLPAGGDLLKTQYF,TGTGCCAGCAGTTTACCAGCAGGGGGCGACTTATTAAAGACCCAGTACTTC
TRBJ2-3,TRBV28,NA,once,CAAGFSTDTQYF,TGTGCCGCGGGCTTTAGCACAGATACGCAGTATTTT
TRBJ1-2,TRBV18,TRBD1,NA,CASSLRGQEYGYTF,TGTGCCAGCTCACTGAGGGGACAGGAGTATGGCTACACCTTC